The 5 T cell receptor beta chains below come from one sample, sequenced in a study of OX40 agonist ivuxolimab in advanced cancers. Library preparation employed the immunoSEQ multiplex PCR assay. Drawn from immuneACCESS, this table holds only the in-frame rearrangements with V and J called that TCRdb kept. Clones are partly lost; checked studies trace under half to an unresolved V gene and leave the rest unexplained. This sample holds about 80,000 clones; roughly 91% were observed only once. Just under 0.25% of the sample is taken by the ten largest. Sample: CD4+ or CD8+ T cells sorted from blood, taken in a trial of the OX40 agonist ivuxolimab. Every receptor here comes from an adult with an advanced solid tumor such as melanoma, head and neck, liver or kidney cancer.

CDR3 amino acids: CASSTGLRDTGELFF. DNA for the CDR3: TGTGCCAGCAGCACGGGACTTCGGGACACCGGGGAGCTGTTTTTT. The chain uses TRBV7-7 and TRBJ2-2, with D possibly being TRBD2 (6 bases). The CDR3 is 15 residues long. Germline V gene data show CDR1 as SSHAT and CDR2 as FNYEAQ (reference sequence). Trimming took 5 bases from V and 3 from J, leaving 13 bases between them.

The V and J genes are TRBV10-1 and TRBJ2-7; 7 bases align to TRBD1. Looked up from germline, CDR1 is WNHNN and CDR2 is SYGVQD (reference sequence). The CDR3 has 13 amino acids. V shed 4 bases, J shed 3 bases, and the junction held 3 bases outside the gene matches. The CDR3 nucleotides are TGCGCCAGCAGTGGGGGACAGAACTACGAGCAGTACTTC. Its translation: CASSGGQNYEQYF.

The chain has TRBV28 and TRBJ2-4; 8 bases fit TRBD2. Trimming cost V 5 bases and J 0 bases; bases outside gene matches: 12. Germline V gene sequence: CDR1 MDHEN, CDR2 SYDVKM. The CDR3 runs to 18 residues. The CDR3 spells CASSPSAGAGLAKNIQYF. DNA for the CDR3: TGTGCCAGCAGTCCCTCAGCGGGGGCGGGTTTAGCCAAAAACATTCAGTACTTC.

J is TRBJ1-3 and V is TRBV18; D is undetermined. Germline assignment: CDR1 KGHSH and CDR2 LQKENI. CDR3 length: 16 amino acids. Trimming removed 2 bases at V and 0 bases at J, with 11 bases between. The CDR3 sequence is CASSPVVGNSGNTIYF. CDR3 sequence (DNA): TGTGCCAGCTCACCAGTCGTTGGGAACTCTGGAAACACCATATATTTT.

This chain joins TRBV28 and TRBJ1-3; D gene uncertain. CDR3 length: 15 amino acids. The V end lost 1 base, the J end lost 0 bases, and 7 bases lay between the germline ends. Looked up from germline, CDR1 is MDHEN and CDR2 is SYDVKM. CDR3: CASSLLWYSGNTIYF. For the CDR3, the DNA is TGTGCCAGCAGTTTATTGTGGTACTCTGGAAACACCATATATTTT.